What follows are 2 T cell receptor beta chains derived from one specimen sequenced in a study of control samples from healthy donors and cancer patients. Generated by immunoSEQ multiplex PCR, the TCRdb table keeps only in-frame clones and is missing some. The sample consists of under 20,000 clones, 85% to 90% of them appearing once. Material for sequencing was PBMCs. Receptor source: a woman aged 70-85 years with colorectal cancer.

The rearrangement links TRBV7-3 to TRBJ1-1, with D maybe TRBD1 (5 bases). Germline V lookup: CDR1 SGHTA, CDR2 FQGTGA. This CDR3 is 14 amino acids long. V dropped 5 bases and J dropped 5 bases, with 15 bases sitting between them. CDR3 loop: CASSASGAATEAFF. CDR3 coding DNA: TGTGCCAGCAGCGCCAGTGGGGCTGCGACTGAAGCTTTCTTT.

This clone occurred once. The rearrangement uses TRBV15 and TRBJ2-7; 7 nucleotides match TRBD1. Trimming cost V 3 bases and J 9 bases; bases outside gene matches: 5. Germline V gene data show CDR1 as LNHNV and CDR2 as YYDKDF (reference sequence). The CDR3 consists of 12 residues. CDR3 region: CATSSDRALQYF. In nucleotides, the CDR3 is TGTGCCACCAGCAGTGACAGGGCGTTGCAGTACTTC. The whole variable domain, filled in from reference TRBV15 and TRBJ2-7, reads DAMVIQNPRYQVTQFGKPVTLSCSQTLNHNVMYWYQQKSSQAPKLLFHYYDKDFNNEADTPDNFQSRRPNTSFCFLDIRSPGLGDTAMYLCATSSDRALQYFGPGTRLTVT.